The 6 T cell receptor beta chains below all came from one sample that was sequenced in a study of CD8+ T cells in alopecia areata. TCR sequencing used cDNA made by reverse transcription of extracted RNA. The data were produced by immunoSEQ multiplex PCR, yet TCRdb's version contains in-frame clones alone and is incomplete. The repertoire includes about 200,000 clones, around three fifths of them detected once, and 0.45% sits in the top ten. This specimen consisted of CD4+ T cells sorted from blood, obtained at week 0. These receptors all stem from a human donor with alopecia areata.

The CDR3 DNA is TGCAGTGCTAGGGAAACAGGAGCTTTCTTT. Translating it yields CSARETGAFF. This chain uses TRBV20-1 with TRBJ1-1, with TRBD1 as a possible D gene (5 bases). Germline lookup yields CDR1 DFQATT and CDR2 SNEGSKA (reference sequence). V was clipped by 3 bases and J by 10 bases, with 9 bases between them. The CDR3 has 10 amino acids.

The CDR3 loop is CASSQQGNNQPQHF. CDR3 DNA sequence: TGTGCCAGCAGCCAGCAGGGGAACAATCAGCCCCAGCATTTT. This chain uses TRBV4-2 with TRBJ1-5; TRBD1 might be the D (6 bases). Per the germline V gene, CDR1 is LGHNA and CDR2 is YNFKEQ. The CDR3 spans 14 residues. V dropped 3 bases and J dropped 3 bases, with 9 bases sitting between them.

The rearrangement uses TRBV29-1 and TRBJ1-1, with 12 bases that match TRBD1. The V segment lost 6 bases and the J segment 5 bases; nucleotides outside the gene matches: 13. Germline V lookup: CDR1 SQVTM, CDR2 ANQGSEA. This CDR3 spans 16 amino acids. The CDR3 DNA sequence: TGCAGCGTCTGCCGGGACAGGGGGCTGAGGGGGACTGAAGCTTTCTTT. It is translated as CSVCRDRGLRGTEAFF.

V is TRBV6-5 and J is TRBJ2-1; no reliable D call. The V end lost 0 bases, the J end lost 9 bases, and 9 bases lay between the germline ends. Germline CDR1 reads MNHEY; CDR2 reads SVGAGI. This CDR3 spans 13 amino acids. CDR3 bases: TGTGCCAGCAGTTACTCGAGCTTGGGTGAGCAGTTCTTC. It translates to CASSYSSLGEQFF.

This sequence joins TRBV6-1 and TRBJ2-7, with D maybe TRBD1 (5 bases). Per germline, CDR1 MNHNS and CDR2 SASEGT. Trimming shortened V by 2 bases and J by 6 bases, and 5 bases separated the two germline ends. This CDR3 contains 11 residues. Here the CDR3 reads CASSEQGEQYF. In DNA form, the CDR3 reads TGTGCCAGCAGTGAACAGGGCGAGCAGTACTTC.

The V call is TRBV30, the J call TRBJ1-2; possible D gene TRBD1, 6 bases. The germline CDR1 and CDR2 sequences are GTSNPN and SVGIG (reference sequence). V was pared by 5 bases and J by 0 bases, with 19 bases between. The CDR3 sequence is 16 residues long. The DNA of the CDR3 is TGTGCCTGGTCCCTCGGGGGAAGGGGGGCTAACTATGGCTACACCTTC. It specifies CAWSLGGRGANYGYTF.